This T cell receptor (beta chain) was captured by sequencing in a study of T cell changes during pregnancy in multiple sclerosis (dated by TCRdb to between 2018 and 2020). Background for the entire study: The study examined how the T cell repertoire changed over the course of pregnancy in women with multiple sclerosis.

The protocol used for the library was the immunoSEQ multiplex PCR assay. TCRdb took over this immuneACCESS table, retaining in-frame rearrangements with V and J assigned. Such tables are incomplete; in checked studies, under half of the missing clones stem from an unresolved V gene, and the remainder is unexplained. Across this sample there are tens of thousands of clones, with just under 95% seen only once. Roughly 0.52% of the sample is taken by the ten largest. CDR1 and CDR2 were assigned from the germline V gene (reference sequence) as GTSNPN and SVGIG. V loses 7 bases of germline sequence and J loses 3 bases, and the interval between the two ends is 16 bases. Spanning cysteine to phenylalanine, the CDR3 consists of 13 amino acids. Only the CDR3 DNA stays, 39 bases, in frame from base 1. To note about this clone: There is no known antigen for this receptor. Qualities for individual bases were not recorded, and no much larger clone is one base off.

Recombination linked TRBV30 to TRBJ2-7; the D gene remains uncertain. This sample comprised CD4+ T cells from peripheral blood mononuclear cells, obtained in the third trimester of pregnancy. This TCR was sampled from a female donor with multiple sclerosis, enrolled in a pregnancy study. The nucleotide sequence is given as TGTGCCTTAAGCAGGTTGATTGGCTACGAGCAGTACTTC. Its amino acids are CALSRLIGYEQYF.